This TCR beta chain was found in a study of blood T cell repertoires in COVID-19. The ends were cut back, 0 bases at V and 3 bases at J, with 8 bases in the middle. The CDR3 consists of 14 residues. In germline, CDR1 is SGHAT, CDR2 FQNNGV. Turning to this clone: The identical CDR3 is also encoded by other nucleotide sequences in the sample.

This table comes from immunoSEQ multiplex PCR, and its TCRdb copy is limited to in-frame clones, with some not included. The data contain about 150,000 clones, more than 75% of them seen just once; the ten biggest clones take up around 5.5%. Sequencing was performed on PBMCs or T cells enriched from blood (not recorded which). The receptor was isolated from a woman in her forties or fifties who had recovered from COVID-19. This chain connects TRBV11-2 to TRBJ1-1; TRBD1 might be the D (5 bases). The CDR3 DNA reads as TGTGCCAGCAGCTTAGATAGGGGTGACACTGAAGCTTTCTTT. It encodes CASSLDRGDTEAFF. Combining the CDR3 with reference TRBV11-2 and TRBJ1-1 gives the whole variable domain EAGVAQSPRYKIIEKRQSVAFWCNPISGHATLYWYQQILGQGPKLLIQFQNNGVVDDSQLPKDRFSAERLKGVDSTLKIQPAKLEDSAVYLCASSLDRGDTEAFFGQGTRLTVV.